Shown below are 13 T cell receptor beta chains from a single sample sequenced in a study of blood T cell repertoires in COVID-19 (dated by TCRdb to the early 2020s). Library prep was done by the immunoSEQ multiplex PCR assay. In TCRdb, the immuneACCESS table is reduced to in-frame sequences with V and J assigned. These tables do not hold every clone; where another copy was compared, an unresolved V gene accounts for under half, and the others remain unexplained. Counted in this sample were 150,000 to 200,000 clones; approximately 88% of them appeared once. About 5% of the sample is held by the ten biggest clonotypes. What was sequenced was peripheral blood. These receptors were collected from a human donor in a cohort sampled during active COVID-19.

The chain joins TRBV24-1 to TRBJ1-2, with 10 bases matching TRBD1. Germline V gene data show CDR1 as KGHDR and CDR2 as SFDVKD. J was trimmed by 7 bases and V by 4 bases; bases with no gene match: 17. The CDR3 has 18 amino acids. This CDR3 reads CATSDRNTGQGNGFGYTF. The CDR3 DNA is TGTGCCACCAGTGACCGCAATACGGGACAGGGGAACGGATTTGGCTACACCTTC.

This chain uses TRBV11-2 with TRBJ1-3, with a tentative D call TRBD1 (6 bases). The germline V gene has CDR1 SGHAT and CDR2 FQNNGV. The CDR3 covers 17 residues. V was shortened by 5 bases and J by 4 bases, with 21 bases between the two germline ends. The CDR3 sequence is CASSLFRAGVSGNTIYF. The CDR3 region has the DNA TGTGCCAGCAGCCTGTTCCGGGCAGGGGTATCAGGAAACACCATATATTTT.

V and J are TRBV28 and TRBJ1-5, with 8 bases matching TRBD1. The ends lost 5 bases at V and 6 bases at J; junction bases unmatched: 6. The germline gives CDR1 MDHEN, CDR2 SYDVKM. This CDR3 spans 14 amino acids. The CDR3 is CASSNDRGGQPQHF. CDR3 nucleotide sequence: TGTGCCAGCAGTAATGACAGGGGAGGTCAGCCCCAGCATTTT.

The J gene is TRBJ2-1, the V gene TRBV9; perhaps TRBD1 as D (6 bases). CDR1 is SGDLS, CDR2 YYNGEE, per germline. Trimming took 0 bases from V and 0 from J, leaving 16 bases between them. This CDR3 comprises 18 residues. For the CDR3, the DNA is TGTGCCAGCAGCGTAGCTCCGGACAGACCTAGCTCCTACAATGAGCAGTTCTTC. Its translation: CASSVAPDRPSSYNEQFF.

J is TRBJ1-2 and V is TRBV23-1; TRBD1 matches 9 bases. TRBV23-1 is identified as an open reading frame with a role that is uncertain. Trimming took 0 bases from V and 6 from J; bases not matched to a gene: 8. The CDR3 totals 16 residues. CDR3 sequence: CASSQSKNGTGHGYTF. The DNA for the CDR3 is TGCGCCAGCAGTCAATCAAAGAATGGGACAGGGCATGGCTACACCTTC.

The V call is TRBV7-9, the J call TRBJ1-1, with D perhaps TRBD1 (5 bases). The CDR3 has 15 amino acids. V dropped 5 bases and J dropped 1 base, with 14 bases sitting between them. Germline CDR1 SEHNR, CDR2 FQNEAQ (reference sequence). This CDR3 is CASSPPGETNTEAFF. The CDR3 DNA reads TGTGCCAGCAGCCCCCCGGGGGAGACGAACACTGAAGCTTTCTTT. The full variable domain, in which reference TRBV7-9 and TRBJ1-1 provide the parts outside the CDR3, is DTGVSQNPRHKITKRGQNVTFRCDPISEHNRLYWYRQTLGQGPEFLTYFQNEAQLEKSRLLSDRFSAERPKGSFSTLEIQRTEQGDSAMYLCASSPPGETNTEAFFGQGTRLTVV.

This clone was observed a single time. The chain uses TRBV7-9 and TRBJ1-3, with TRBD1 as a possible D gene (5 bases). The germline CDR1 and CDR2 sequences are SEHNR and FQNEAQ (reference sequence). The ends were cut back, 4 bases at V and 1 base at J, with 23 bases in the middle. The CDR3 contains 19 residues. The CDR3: CASSSTTPSSGVSGNTIYF. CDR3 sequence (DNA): TGTGCCAGCAGCTCCACAACACCTTCTTCGGGGGTTTCTGGAAACACCATATATTTT.

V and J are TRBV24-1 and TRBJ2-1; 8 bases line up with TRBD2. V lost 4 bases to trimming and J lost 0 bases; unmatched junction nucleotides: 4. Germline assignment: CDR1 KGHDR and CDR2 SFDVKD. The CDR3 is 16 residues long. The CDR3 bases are TGTGCCACCAGTGACCGAAGCGGGAGCTCCTACAATGAGCAGTTCTTC. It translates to CATSDRSGSSYNEQFF.

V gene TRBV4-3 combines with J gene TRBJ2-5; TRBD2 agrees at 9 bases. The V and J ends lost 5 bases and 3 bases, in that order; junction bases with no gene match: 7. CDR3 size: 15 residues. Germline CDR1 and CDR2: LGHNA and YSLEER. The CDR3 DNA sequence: TGCGCCAGCAGCTCGAGCGGGGGGCGAGAAGAGACCCAGTACTTC. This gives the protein CASSSSGGREETQYF.

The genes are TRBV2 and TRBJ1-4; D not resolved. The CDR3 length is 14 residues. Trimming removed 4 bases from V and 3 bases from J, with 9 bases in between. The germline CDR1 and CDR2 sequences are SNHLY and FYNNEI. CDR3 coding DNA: TGTGCCAGCAGTGTCGACACCTCTAATGAAAAACTGTTTTTT. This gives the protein CASSVDTSNEKLFF. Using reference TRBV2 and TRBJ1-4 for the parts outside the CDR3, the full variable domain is EPEVTQTPSHQVTQMGQEVILRCVPISNHLYFYWYRQILGQKVEFLVSFYNNEISEKSEIFDDQFSVERPDGSNFTLKIRSTKLEDSAMYFCASSVDTSNEKLFFGSGTQLSVL.

The CDR3 protein is CSARREREAFF. The CDR3 DNA is TGCAGTGCTAGAAGGGAGAGGGAAGCTTTCTTT. The rearrangement joins TRBV20-1 to TRBJ1-1; D remains ambiguous. This CDR3 spans 11 amino acids. V was trimmed by 2 bases and J by 8 bases, leaving 9 bases between them. Germline V lookup: CDR1 DFQATT, CDR2 SNEGSKA (reference sequence).

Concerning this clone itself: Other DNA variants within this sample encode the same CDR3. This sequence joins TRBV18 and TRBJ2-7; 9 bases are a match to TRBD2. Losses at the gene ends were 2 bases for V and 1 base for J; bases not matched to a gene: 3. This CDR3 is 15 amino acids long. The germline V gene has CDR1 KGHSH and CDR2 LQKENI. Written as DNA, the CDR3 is TGTGCCAGCTCACCAGAAGCGGGGGGTTCCTACGAGCAGTACTTC. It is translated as CASSPEAGGSYEQYF.

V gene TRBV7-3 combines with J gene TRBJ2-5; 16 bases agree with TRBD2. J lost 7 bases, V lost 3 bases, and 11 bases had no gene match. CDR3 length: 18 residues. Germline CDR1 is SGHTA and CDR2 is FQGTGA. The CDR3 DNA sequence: TGTGCCAGCAGCTTCCTAGGGACTAGCGGGGGGGCCCTTGGGACCCAGTACTTC. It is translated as CASSFLGTSGGALGTQYF.